This TCR beta chain emerged from a study of control samples from healthy donors and cancer patients. The sample holds one count of this clone. Libraries were prepared by immunoSEQ multiplex PCR; TCRdb keeps only in-frame clonotypes and omits some of them. The data show over 100,000 clones, about 91% seen once. Germline lookup yields CDR1 LNHDA and CDR2 SQIVND (reference sequence). The CDR3 spans 13 residues. J was trimmed by 2 bases and V by 4 bases; bases with no gene match: 1. The V and J genes are TRBV19 and TRBJ2-7; TRBD1 matches 8 bases. Source material: blood. The sequence derives from a man aged 40-55 years in good health. In nucleotides, the CDR3 is TGTGCCAGTAGTACGACAGGGGCCTACGAGCAGTACTTC. It encodes CASSTTGAYEQYF.